The 23 T cell receptor beta chains listed next were all sequenced from one sample in a study of neurological immune-mediated disorders. MiXCR was run by TCRdb on the 5' RACE reads, yielding one entry per CDR3 protein. The sample shows approximately 50,000 distinct CDR3 sequences, 10% of them seen only once. The material sequenced was PBMCs. These receptors all come from a man in his 70s with HTLV-1-associated myelopathy (HAM/TSP).

This clonotype was counted ten times or more. V is TRBV5-1 and J is TRBJ2-3; 10 bases fit TRBD2. There are 17 residues in the CDR3. CDR1 and CDR2 (germline): SGHRS, YFSETQ. The ends lost 0 bases at V and 2 bases at J; junction bases unmatched: 6. CDR3 bases: TGCGCCAGCAGCTTGGCCGCACTAGCGGGGAACACAGATACGCAGTATTTT. Protein product: CASSLAALAGNTDTQYF.

This clonotype came up a few times. At one boundary the junction diverges from the germline segment, which might be a read error. The chain recombines TRBV6-2 or TRBV6-3 with TRBJ2-7; D is possibly TRBD1 or TRBD2 (7 bases each). This CDR3 comprises 14 residues. Germline CDR1 is MNHEY and CDR2 is SVGEGT. The CDR3 is CASSYSREGAPSNF. The CDR3 DNA sequence: TGTGCCAGCAGTTACTCGAGGGAGGGGGCGCCATCGAACTTC.

The sample holds many counts of this clonotype. The chain has TRBV28 and TRBJ1-2, with 7 bases identical to TRBD1. Germline V gene lookup returns CDR1 MDHEN and CDR2 SYDVKM. Losses at the gene ends were 8 bases for V and 8 bases for J; bases not matched to a gene: 8. The CDR3 runs 12 residues. The CDR3 sequence is CASADRVEGYTF. The CDR3 region has the DNA TGTGCCAGCGCTGACAGGGTGGAAGGCTACACCTTC.

This clonotype was observed many times. The chain has TRBV7-2 and TRBJ2-5; D remains ambiguous. V lost 0 bases and J lost 4, with 3 bases in between. Germline CDR1 and CDR2: SGHTA and FQGNSA. The CDR3 spans 12 residues. For the CDR3, the DNA is TGTGCCAGCAGCTTAGCTGTAGAGACCCAGTACTTC. Translation gives CASSLAVETQYF.

This clonotype was observed many times. The junction differs from germline at one of its ends, possibly a read error. V gene TRBV11-3 combines with J gene TRBJ2-1, with a possible D match to TRBD1 (5 bases). Germline assignment: CDR1 SGHNT and CDR2 YENEEA. This CDR3 spans 13 amino acids. The CDR3 sequence: CASSPGHRYEQLF. In nucleotides, the CDR3 is TGTGCCAGCAGCCCAGGACACCGTTATGAGCAGCTCTTC.

As to this clonotype: One base away lies a much larger clone, so this may be a sequencing read error. The chain carries TRBV29-1 and TRBJ2-7, with D possibly TRBD2 on 7 matching bases. The DNA end is more similar to TRBJ2-1, so the J call may be wrong. The CDR3 runs to 13 residues. Germline loops: CDR1 SQVTM, CDR2 ANQGSEA. The chain's CDR3 is CSVTQRGGYEQFF. DNA for the CDR3: TGCAGCGTTACCCAAAGGGGGGGCTACGAGCAGTTCTTC.

The chain has TRBV7-2 and TRBJ1-6; no firm D call. This CDR3 spans 15 amino acids. Germline CDR1 is SGHTA and CDR2 is FQGNSA. Trimming removed 1 base from V and 10 bases from J, with 14 bases in between. CDR3 sequence (DNA): TGTGCCAGCAGCTTAGATGTTCCCCAAGGATCACCCCTCCACTTT. Its protein is CASSLDVPQGSPLHF.

This clonotype was recorded many times. The chain's CDR3 is CASSLTGRSSGNTIYF. CDR3 nucleotide sequence: TGTGCCAGCAGTTTGACAGGCAGATCCTCTGGAAACACCATATATTTT. The rearrangement uses TRBV12-3 or TRBV12-4 and TRBJ1-3, with D maybe TRBD1 (6 bases). This CDR3 spans 16 amino acids. With 3 bases removed from V and 0 bases from J, the gap between germline ends came to 12 bases.

This clonotype was counted many times. The V and J genes are TRBV13 and TRBJ2-5; 9 bases line up with TRBD2. The length of the CDR3 is 15 residues. V trimming: 3 bases; J trimming: 7 bases; junction bases outside the gene matches: 9. CDR1 and CDR2 from the germline V gene are PRHDT and FYEKMQ (reference sequence). CDR3 residues: CASSFSGRPQGTQYF. DNA for the CDR3: TGTGCCAGCAGCTTCAGCGGGAGGCCCCAGGGGACCCAGTACTTC.

This clonotype was detected only a few times. At one end the junction does not follow the germline gene, possibly because of a read error. The chain couples TRBV28 to TRBJ2-6; 8 bases agree with TRBD1. Per the germline V gene, CDR1 is MDHEN and CDR2 is SYDVKM. The CDR3 totals 16 residues. The CDR3 DNA reads TGTGTCAGCAGTCTTCAGGGGGCGCCCGGGGCCAACGTCCTGACTTTC. Its translation is CVSSLQGAPGANVLTF.

This clonotype showed up many times. The rearrangement uses TRBV18 and TRBJ2-2; D perhaps matches TRBD1 (6 bases). Trimming cost V 5 bases and J 1 base, with 8 bases left between them. Germline values: CDR1 KGHSH, CDR2 LQKENI. CDR3 size: 14 residues. The CDR3 DNA reads as TGTGCCAGCTCAACGACAGGGAACACCGGGGAGCTGTTTTTT. It yields the protein CASSTTGNTGELFF.

This clonotype has ten or more counts. This chain joins TRBV5-1 and TRBJ2-3; weak D call: TRBD1 (7 bases). This CDR3 contains 15 residues. Trimming took off 4 bases at V and 3 bases at J, with 15 bases between the two ends. Germline V CDR1 and CDR2: SGHRS, YFSETQ. The CDR3 loop is CASSLTGEVTDTQYF. CDR3 coding DNA: TGCGCCAGCAGCCTTACAGGGGAGGTAACAGATACGCAGTATTTT. Combining the CDR3 with reference TRBV5-1 and TRBJ2-3 gives the whole variable domain KAGVTQTPRYLIKTRGQQVTLSCSPISGHRSVSWYQQTPGQGLQFLFEYFSETQRNKGNFPGRFSGRQFSNSRSEMNVSTLELGDSALYLCASSLTGEVTDTQYFGPGTRLTVL.

This clonotype was counted ten times or more. CDR3 amino acids: CASSQAAGGADTQYF. Written as DNA, the CDR3 is TGTGCCAGCAGCCAAGCGGCAGGGGGTGCGGATACGCAGTATTTT. This rearrangement joins TRBV3-1 to TRBJ2-3, with 7 bases matching TRBD1. V was clipped by 1 base and J by 6 bases; unmatched bases: 7. Germline CDR1 is LGHDT and CDR2 is YNNKEL (reference sequence). The CDR3 length is 15 residues.

This clonotype was seen repeatedly, ten times or more. CDR3 loop: CASSLSQGHGYTF. CDR3 sequence (DNA): TGTGCCAGCAGTTTAAGTCAGGGGCATGGCTACACCTTC. This chain uses TRBV27 with TRBJ1-2; tentatively, D is TRBD1 (6 bases). The CDR3 runs to 13 residues. Trimming took off 2 bases at V and 6 bases at J, with 10 bases between the two ends. Germline CDR1 and CDR2: MNHEY and SMNVEV (reference sequence).

This clonotype was seen repeatedly, ten times or more. The chain combines TRBV25-1 with TRBJ2-2, with TRBD1 as a possible D gene (5 bases). Per germline, CDR1 MGHDK and CDR2 SYGVNS. With 1 base removed from V and 4 bases from J, the gap between germline ends came to 10 bases. This CDR3 has 15 residues. CDR3 sequence (DNA): TGTGCCAGCAGTGAATCCAGGACACTCACCGGGGAGCTGTTTTTT. It yields the protein CASSESRTLTGELFF. Based on the CDR3 plus reference TRBV25-1 and TRBJ2-2, the full variable domain is EADIYQTPRYLVIGTGKKITLECSQTMGHDKMYWYQQDPGMELHLIHYSYGVNSTEKGDLSSESTVSRIRTEHFPLTLESARPSHTSQYLCASSESRTLTGELFFGEGSRLTVL.

This clonotype was picked up many times. The rearrangement uses TRBV9 and TRBJ2-7; the match to TRBD2 covers 8 bases. The V and J ends lost 4 bases and 2 bases, in that order; junction bases with no gene match: 5. Germline lookup yields CDR1 SGDLS and CDR2 YYNGEE. This CDR3 spans 14 amino acids. CDR3 loop: CASSLLAEPYEQYF. The CDR3 DNA sequence: TGTGCCAGCAGCCTACTAGCGGAGCCCTACGAGCAGTACTTC.

Ten or more counts support this clonotype. The CDR3: CASSRTSIYEQYF. The CDR3 nucleotides are TGTGCCAGCAGCCGGACTAGTATTTACGAGCAGTACTTC. The rearrangement joins TRBV6-2 or TRBV6-3 to TRBJ2-7, with TRBD2 matching 7 bases. CDR1 is MNHEY, CDR2 SVGEGT, per germline. The V segment lost 6 bases and the J segment 4 bases; nucleotides outside the gene matches: 6. The CDR3 runs to 13 residues.

This clonotype was detected many times. The chain employs TRBV18 and TRBJ1-6, with 7 bases identical to TRBD1. Germline CDR1 KGHSH, CDR2 LQKENI. The CDR3 covers 15 residues. V lost 2 bases, J lost 10 bases, and 8 bases stayed unmatched. CDR3 nucleotide sequence: TGTGCCAGCTCACCAGGGGGACAGAGAGGATCACCCCTCCACTTT. This translates into CASSPGGQRGSPLHF.

This clonotype occurred many times. The V gene is TRBV11-2, the J gene TRBJ2-4; no definite D call. The V gene's germline CDR1 is SGHAT and CDR2 FQNNGV. The CDR3 covers 16 residues. V dropped 4 bases and J dropped 3 bases, with 16 bases sitting between them. As DNA, the CDR3 is TGTGCCAGCAGCTCCGGACCTCAGTTTGTCAAAAACATTCAGTACTTC. This codes for CASSSGPQFVKNIQYF.

This clonotype was recorded at least ten times. The chain joins TRBV2 to TRBJ2-7; TRBD2 agrees at 10 bases. This CDR3 is built from 13 residues. Germline V lookup: CDR1 SNHLY, CDR2 FYNNEI. V shed 5 bases and J 6 bases; nucleotides not matched to a gene: 4. The CDR3 DNA sequence: TGTGCCAGCAGTACCCTAGCGGGAGTCGAGCAGTACTTC. Translation gives CASSTLAGVEQYF.

This clonotype was observed many times. The chain joins TRBV6-2 or TRBV6-3 to TRBJ1-5; TRBD1 aligns across 7 bases. CDR1 MNHEY and CDR2 SVGEGT come from the germline V gene. This CDR3 contains 14 residues. V shed 7 bases, J shed 6 bases, and the junction held 9 bases outside the gene matches. The CDR3 protein is CASTRQGFSQPQHF. CDR3 nucleotide sequence: TGTGCCAGCACGAGACAGGGATTTTCTCAGCCCCAGCATTTT.

This clonotype was counted at least ten times. This sequence joins TRBV24-1 and TRBJ2-7; the D gene is possibly TRBD1 (6 bases). Germline V lookup: CDR1 KGHDR, CDR2 SFDVKD. The CDR3 totals 11 residues. The CDR3 bases are TGTGCATCAGGGGAATTCTACGAGCAGTACTTC. This encodes CASGEFYEQYF.

This clonotype was detected many times. The J gene is TRBJ1-1, the V gene TRBV5-5; D is unresolved. The ends were cut back, 0 bases at V and 0 bases at J, with 6 bases in the middle. There are 14 residues in the CDR3. Germline V CDR1 and CDR2: SGHKS, YYEKEE (reference sequence). The CDR3: CASSLAHLNTEAFF. CDR3 DNA: TGTGCCAGCAGCTTGGCACATCTGAACACTGAAGCTTTCTTT.